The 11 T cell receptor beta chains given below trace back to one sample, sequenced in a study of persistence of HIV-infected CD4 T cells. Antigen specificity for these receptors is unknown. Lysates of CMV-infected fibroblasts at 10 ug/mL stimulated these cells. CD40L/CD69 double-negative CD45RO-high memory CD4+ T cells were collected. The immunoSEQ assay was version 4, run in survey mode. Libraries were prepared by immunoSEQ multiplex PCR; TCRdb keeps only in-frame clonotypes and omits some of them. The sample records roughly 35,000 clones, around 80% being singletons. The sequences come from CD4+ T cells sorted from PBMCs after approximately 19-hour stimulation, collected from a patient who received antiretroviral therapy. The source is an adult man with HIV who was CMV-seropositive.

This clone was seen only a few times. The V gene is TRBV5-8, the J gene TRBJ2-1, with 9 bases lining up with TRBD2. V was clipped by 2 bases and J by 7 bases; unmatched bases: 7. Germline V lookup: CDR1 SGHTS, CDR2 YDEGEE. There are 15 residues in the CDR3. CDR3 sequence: CASSLAGGVINEQFF. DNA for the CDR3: TGTGCCAGCAGCTTAGCGGGGGGAGTGATAAATGAGCAGTTCTTC.

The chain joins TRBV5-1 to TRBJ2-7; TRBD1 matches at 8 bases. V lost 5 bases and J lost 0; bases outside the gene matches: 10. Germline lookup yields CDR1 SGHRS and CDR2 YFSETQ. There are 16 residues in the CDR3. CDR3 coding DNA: TGCGCCAGCAGATCCGGGACAGGCATGGGCTCCTACGAGCAGTACTTC. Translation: CASRSGTGMGSYEQYF.

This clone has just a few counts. In DNA form, the CDR3 reads TGTGCCAGCAGCCCCGGCAGGGGGAAAAAACTGTTTTTT. Amino acid sequence: CASSPGRGKKLFF. The chain uses TRBV5-8 and TRBJ1-4; TRBD1 matches at 7 bases. Germline V gene sequence: CDR1 SGHTS, CDR2 YDEGEE. CDR3 length: 13 amino acids. After removal of 4 bases from V and 9 bases from J, the junction contained 6 bases not matched to a gene.

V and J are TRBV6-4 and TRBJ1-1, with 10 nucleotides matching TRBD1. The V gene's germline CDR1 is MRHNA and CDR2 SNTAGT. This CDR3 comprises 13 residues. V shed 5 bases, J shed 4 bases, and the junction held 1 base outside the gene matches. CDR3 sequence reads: CASSRTGGTEAFF. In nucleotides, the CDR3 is TGTGCCAGCAGTCGGACAGGGGGCACTGAAGCTTTCTTT.

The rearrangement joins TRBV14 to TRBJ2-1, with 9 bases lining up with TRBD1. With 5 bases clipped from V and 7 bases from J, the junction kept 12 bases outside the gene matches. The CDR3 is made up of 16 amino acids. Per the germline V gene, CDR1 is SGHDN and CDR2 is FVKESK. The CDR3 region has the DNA TGTGCCAGCAGCGCCCTGAGGGGACAGGGACTTAATGAGCAGTTCTTC. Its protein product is CASSALRGQGLNEQFF.

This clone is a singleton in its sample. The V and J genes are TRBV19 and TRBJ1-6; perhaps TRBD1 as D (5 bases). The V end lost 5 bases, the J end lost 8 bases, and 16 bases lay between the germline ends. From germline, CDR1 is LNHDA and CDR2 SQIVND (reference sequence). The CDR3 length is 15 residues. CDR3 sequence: CASSPRGGLDSPLHF. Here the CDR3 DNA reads TGTGCCAGTAGTCCCCGGGGGGGATTAGATTCACCCCTCCACTTT. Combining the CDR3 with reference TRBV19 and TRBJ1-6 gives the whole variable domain DGGITQSPKYLFRKEGQNVTLSCEQNLNHDAMYWYRQDPGQGLRLIYYSQIVNDFQKGDIAEGYSVSREKKESFPLTVTSAQKNPTAFYLCASSPRGGLDSPLHFGNGTRLTVT.

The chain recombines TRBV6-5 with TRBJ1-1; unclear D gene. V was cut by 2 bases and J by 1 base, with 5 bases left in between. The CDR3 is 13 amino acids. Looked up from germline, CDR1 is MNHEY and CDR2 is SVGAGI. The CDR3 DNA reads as TGTGCCAGCAGTTACGAGAGGAACACTGAAGCTTTCTTT. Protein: CASSYERNTEAFF.

In nucleotides, the CDR3 is TGTGCCAGCAGTGAATCGACAGGGAGGATAGGCAATGAGCAGTTCTTC. This sequence encodes CASSESTGRIGNEQFF. The chain couples TRBV2 to TRBJ2-1; a possible D gene is TRBD1 (7 bases). This CDR3 is built from 16 residues. Per the germline V gene, CDR1 is SNHLY and CDR2 is FYNNEI. V dropped 2 bases and J dropped 6 bases, with 17 bases sitting between them. The full variable domain, in which reference TRBV2 and TRBJ2-1 provide the parts outside the CDR3, is EPEVTQTPSHQVTQMGQEVILRCVPISNHLYFYWYRQILGQKVEFLVSFYNNEISEKSEIFDDQFSVERPDGSNFTLKIRSTKLEDSAMYFCASSESTGRIGNEQFFGPGTRLTVL.

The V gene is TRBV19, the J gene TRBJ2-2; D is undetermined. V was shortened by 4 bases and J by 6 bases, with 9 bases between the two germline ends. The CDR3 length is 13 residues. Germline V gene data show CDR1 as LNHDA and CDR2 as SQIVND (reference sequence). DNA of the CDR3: TGTGCCAGTAGTACGGGTAGAGCCGGGGAGCTGTTTTTT. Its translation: CASSTGRAGELFF.

The CDR3 coding sequence is TGTGCCAGCAGCCCCGACAGGGGGCGAACCTCTCGGTACTTC. Its translation is CASSPDRGRTSRYF. This chain connects TRBV3-1 (or the pseudogene TRBV3-2) to TRBJ2-5, with 10 bases identical to TRBD1. CDR1 is LGHDT and CDR2 is YNNKEL in the germline V gene (reference sequence). V was clipped by 4 bases and J by 13 bases; unmatched bases: 12. This CDR3 region has 14 residues.

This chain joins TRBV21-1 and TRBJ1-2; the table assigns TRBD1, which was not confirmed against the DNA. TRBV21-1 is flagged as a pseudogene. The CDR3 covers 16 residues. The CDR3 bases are TGTGCCAGCAGCAAAGGATCTCGGACAGGGTGGTATGGCTACACCTTC. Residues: CASSKGSRTGWYGYTF.